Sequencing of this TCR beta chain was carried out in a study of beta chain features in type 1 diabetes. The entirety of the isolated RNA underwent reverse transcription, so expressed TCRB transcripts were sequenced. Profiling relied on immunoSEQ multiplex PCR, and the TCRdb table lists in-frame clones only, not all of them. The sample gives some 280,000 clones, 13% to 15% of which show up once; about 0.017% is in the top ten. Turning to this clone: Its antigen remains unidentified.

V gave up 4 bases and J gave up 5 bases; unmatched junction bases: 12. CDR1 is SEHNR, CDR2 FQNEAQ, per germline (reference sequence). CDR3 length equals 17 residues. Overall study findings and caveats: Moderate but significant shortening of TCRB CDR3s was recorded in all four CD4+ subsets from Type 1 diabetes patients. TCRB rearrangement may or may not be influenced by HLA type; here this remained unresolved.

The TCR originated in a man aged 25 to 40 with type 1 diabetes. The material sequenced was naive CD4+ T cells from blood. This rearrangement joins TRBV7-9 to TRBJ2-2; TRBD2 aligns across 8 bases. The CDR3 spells CASSWRPGLGQTGELFF. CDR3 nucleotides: TGTGCCAGCAGCTGGCGACCGGGACTAGGGCAAACCGGGGAGCTGTTTTTT. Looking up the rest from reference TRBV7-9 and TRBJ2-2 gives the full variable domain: DTGVSQNPRHKITKRGQNVTFRCDPISEHNRLYWYRQTLGQGPEFLTYFQNEAQLEKSRLLSDRFSAERPKGSFSTLEIQRTEQGDSAMYLCASSWRPGLGQTGELFFGEGSRLTVL.